The clone carrying this T cell receptor (beta chain) has ten or more counts. The antigen is unknown. This entry is derived from a study of T cell repertoires in cytomegalovirus infection. Whole-study context: It can be stated that public TCR beta signatures indicated CMV infection as well as a matching HLA type. Study findings and constraints: There were HLA-C-restricted CMV-specific TCR beta clonotypes dominating the ex vivo response.

MiXCR, applied by TCRdb to the reads, yields one record per CDR3 protein. The repertoire holds approximately 770,000 distinct CDR3 sequences, with about 28% as singletons. The sequence came from a human donor in good health (CMV status not recorded). Some clones in this sample may be carry-over from other donors' samples. The sequencing here drew on cultured CD8+ T cells from PBMCs, taken from culture after CMV antigen stimulation.

The CDR3 protein is CSARLPGQGESGELFF. The CDR3 nucleotides read TGCAGTGCTAGACTCCCGGGACAGGGGGAGAGCGGGGAGCTGTTTTTT. This chain connects TRBV20-1 to TRBJ2-2, with 11 bases fitting TRBD1. The CDR3 sequence is 16 residues long. In germline, CDR1 is DFQATT, CDR2 SNEGSKA (reference sequence). The junction had 9 bases not matched to a gene; V was cut back by 2 bases and J by 7 bases.